The 15 T cell receptor beta chains below come from one sample, sequenced in a study of shared clonotypes between healthy human individuals. Repertoires were generated with immunoSEQ multiplex PCR, while TCRdb's copy carries only in-frame clones and drops some. The data hold about 500,000 clones, with 77% observed a single time. The sequenced sample was PBMCs. The receptor set was obtained from a woman aged 40-49 years in good health. Some clones in this sample may be carry-over from other donors' samples.

Concerning this clone itself: It differs at one base from a far larger clone, so likely a read error. The chain combines TRBV30 with TRBJ2-5; no clear D gene. V was pared by 5 bases and J by 3 bases, with 10 bases between. The germline CDR1 and CDR2 sequences are GTSNPN and SVGIG (reference sequence). CDR3 size: 12 residues. In nucleotides, the CDR3 is TGTGCCTGGGATCGGGCGGAAGAGACCCAGTACTTC. This encodes CAWDRAEETQYF. Combining the CDR3 with reference TRBV30 and TRBJ2-5 gives the whole variable domain SQTIHQWPATLVQPVGSPLSLECTVEGTSNPNLYWYRQAAGRGLQLLFYSVGIGQISSEVPQNLSASRPQDRQFILSSKKLLLSDSGFYLCAWDRAEETQYFGPGTRLLVL.

The CDR3 spells CASSLRGLGYTF. Written as DNA, the CDR3 is TGTGCCAGTAGCCTCAGGGGGCTTGGCTACACCTTC. This chain uses TRBV19 with TRBJ1-2; 8 bases agree with TRBD1. After removal of 6 bases from V and 7 bases from J, the junction contained 4 bases not matched to a gene. This CDR3 has 12 residues. Germline V lookup: CDR1 LNHDA, CDR2 SQIVND (reference sequence).

CDR3 region: CASRMTSGSLYNEQFF. CDR3 sequence (DNA): TGTGCCAGCAGAATGACTAGCGGGAGCCTATACAATGAGCAGTTCTTC. J is TRBJ2-1 and V is TRBV27, with TRBD2 identical over 12 bases. Germline V gene lookup returns CDR1 MNHEY and CDR2 SMNVEV (reference sequence). The CDR3 is 16 residues long. The junction had 7 bases not matched to a gene; V was cut back by 6 bases and J by 4 bases.

The V gene is TRBV7-2, the J gene TRBJ1-2, with D tentatively TRBD1 (6 bases). V was trimmed by 5 bases and J by 4 bases, leaving 14 bases between them. Germline CDR1 SGHTA, CDR2 FQGNSA. This CDR3 spans 14 amino acids. DNA for the CDR3: TGTGCCAGCAGCCCACAGGGCAGGAGCTATGGCTACACCTTC. Translating it yields CASSPQGRSYGYTF.

The chain has TRBV28 and TRBJ2-3; 8 nucleotides match TRBD1. Germline CDR1 reads MDHEN; CDR2 reads SYDVKM. The CDR3 has 12 residues. V dropped 11 bases and J dropped 4; count of bases not matched to a gene: 5. The CDR3 DNA is TGTGCCTCCCAGGGGGCCCCAGATACGCAGTATTTT. It translates to CASQGAPDTQYF.

This sequence joins TRBV29-1 and TRBJ1-2, with D hard to call. Per germline, CDR1 SQVTM and CDR2 ANQGSEA. CDR3 length: 13 amino acids. V was pared by 4 bases and J by 4 bases, with 13 bases between. The CDR3 DNA reads TGCAGCGTTGCGGTGGAATGGCCCTATGGCTACACCTTC. Translation gives CSVAVEWPYGYTF.

The chain employs TRBV5-6 and TRBJ2-7; D unclear. The V and J ends lost 0 bases and 0 bases respectively, with 13 bases between them. Germline V gene data show CDR1 as SGHDT and CDR2 as YYEEEE. CDR3 length: 16 amino acids. CDR3 region: CASSLDGSGASYEQYF. CDR3 DNA sequence: TGTGCCAGCAGCTTGGACGGTTCGGGCGCCTCCTACGAGCAGTACTTC. Together with reference TRBV5-6 and TRBJ2-7, the CDR3 gives the full variable domain: DAGVTQSPTHLIKTRGQQVTLRCSPKSGHDTVSWYQQALGQGPQFIFQYYEEEERQRGNFPDRFSGHQFPNYSSELNVNALLLGDSALYLCASSLDGSGASYEQYFGPGTRLTVT.

To note about this clone: A far larger clone is a single base away, which makes a read error likely. This sample also contains other DNA sequences that code for the same CDR3. The rearrangement joins TRBV30 to TRBJ2-7, with D tentatively TRBD1 or TRBD2 (5 bases each). The V gene lost 3 bases and the J gene lost 3 bases, with 12 bases spanning the gap. This CDR3 region has 13 residues. Per the germline V gene, CDR1 is GTSNPN and CDR2 is SVGIG (reference sequence). For the CDR3, the DNA is TGTGCCTGGAGCGTACTGGGGGACTACGAGCAGTACTTC. Its translation is CAWSVLGDYEQYF. Supplemented by reference TRBV30 and TRBJ2-7, the full variable domain reads SQTIHQWPATLVQPVGSPLSLECTVEGTSNPNLYWYRQAAGRGLQLLFYSVGIGQISSEVPQNLSASRPQDRQFILSSKKLLLSDSGFYLCAWSVLGDYEQYFGPGTRLTVT.

The chain recombines TRBV5-1 with TRBJ2-1, with D perhaps TRBD2 (6 bases). Germline lookup yields CDR1 SGHRS and CDR2 YFSETQ. V was pared by 4 bases and J by 0 bases, with 11 bases between. The CDR3 sequence is 15 residues long. CDR3 sequence (DNA): TGCGCCAGCAGCGCGGGACGGAGCTCCTACAATGAGCAGTTCTTC. It encodes CASSAGRSSYNEQFF.

The rearrangement uses TRBV19 and TRBJ2-3; no clear D. Germline values: CDR1 LNHDA, CDR2 SQIVND (reference sequence). The CDR3 is 12 residues long. Here the CDR3 reads CASSVGTDTQYF. DNA for the CDR3: TGTGCATCGAGCGTCGGCACAGATACGCAGTATTTT.

This chain joins TRBV7-2 and TRBJ1-2; D is unclear. CDR3 length equals 15 residues. Germline V lookup: CDR1 SGHTA, CDR2 FQGNSA. V lost 1 base, J lost 0 bases, and 9 bases lay in between. The CDR3 DNA is TGTGCCAGCAGCTTAGTGTGGGATTCTAACTATGGCTACACCTTC. Translated, it gives CASSLVWDSNYGYTF.

The chain joins TRBV7-2 to TRBJ2-3; 12 bases are a match to TRBD2. This CDR3 is 17 amino acids long. The germline CDR1 and CDR2 sequences are SGHTA and FQGNSA. V was pared by 5 bases and J by 0 bases, with 6 bases of the junction left unmatched. In DNA, the CDR3 is TGTGCCAGCAGCCTCATAGGGACTAGCGGGAGCACAGATACGCAGTATTTT. As protein: CASSLIGTSGSTDTQYF.

The V and J genes are TRBV5-4 and TRBJ1-5; no clear D. Germline V CDR1 and CDR2: SGHNT, YYREEE (reference sequence). V was clipped by 3 bases and J by 5 bases, with 15 bases between them. This CDR3 has 15 residues. CDR3 DNA: TGTGCCAGCAGCTCCCGCGGGGAACGAGATCAGCCCCAGCATTTT. Amino acids: CASSSRGERDQPQHF.

The V call is TRBV7-2, the J call TRBJ2-2, with 9 bases identical to TRBD1. The CDR3 is 18 amino acids. The germline CDR1 and CDR2 sequences are SGHTA and FQGNSA. Trimming cost V 3 bases and J 4 bases; bases outside gene matches: 12. The chain's CDR3 is CASSFRTGGAGFTGELFF. The CDR3 region has the DNA TGTGCCAGCAGCTTCCGTACAGGGGGCGCGGGTTTCACCGGGGAGCTGTTTTTT. The full variable domain, with the rest looked up from reference TRBV7-2 and TRBJ2-2, is GAGVSQSPSNKVTEKGKDVELRCDPISGHTALYWYRQSLGQGLEFLIYFQGNSAPDKSGLPSDRFSAERTGGSVSTLTIQRTQQEDSAVYLCASSFRTGGAGFTGELFFGEGSRLTVL.

This chain uses TRBV30 with TRBJ2-3; a possible D gene is TRBD1 (7 bases). With 7 bases removed from V and 0 bases from J, the gap between germline ends came to 11 bases. The CDR3 has 13 residues. Germline values: CDR1 GTSNPN, CDR2 SVGIG (reference sequence). The CDR3 DNA sequence: TGTGCCTCGGAGGGGGCTAGCACAGATACGCAGTATTTT. Amino acid sequence: CASEGASTDTQYF.